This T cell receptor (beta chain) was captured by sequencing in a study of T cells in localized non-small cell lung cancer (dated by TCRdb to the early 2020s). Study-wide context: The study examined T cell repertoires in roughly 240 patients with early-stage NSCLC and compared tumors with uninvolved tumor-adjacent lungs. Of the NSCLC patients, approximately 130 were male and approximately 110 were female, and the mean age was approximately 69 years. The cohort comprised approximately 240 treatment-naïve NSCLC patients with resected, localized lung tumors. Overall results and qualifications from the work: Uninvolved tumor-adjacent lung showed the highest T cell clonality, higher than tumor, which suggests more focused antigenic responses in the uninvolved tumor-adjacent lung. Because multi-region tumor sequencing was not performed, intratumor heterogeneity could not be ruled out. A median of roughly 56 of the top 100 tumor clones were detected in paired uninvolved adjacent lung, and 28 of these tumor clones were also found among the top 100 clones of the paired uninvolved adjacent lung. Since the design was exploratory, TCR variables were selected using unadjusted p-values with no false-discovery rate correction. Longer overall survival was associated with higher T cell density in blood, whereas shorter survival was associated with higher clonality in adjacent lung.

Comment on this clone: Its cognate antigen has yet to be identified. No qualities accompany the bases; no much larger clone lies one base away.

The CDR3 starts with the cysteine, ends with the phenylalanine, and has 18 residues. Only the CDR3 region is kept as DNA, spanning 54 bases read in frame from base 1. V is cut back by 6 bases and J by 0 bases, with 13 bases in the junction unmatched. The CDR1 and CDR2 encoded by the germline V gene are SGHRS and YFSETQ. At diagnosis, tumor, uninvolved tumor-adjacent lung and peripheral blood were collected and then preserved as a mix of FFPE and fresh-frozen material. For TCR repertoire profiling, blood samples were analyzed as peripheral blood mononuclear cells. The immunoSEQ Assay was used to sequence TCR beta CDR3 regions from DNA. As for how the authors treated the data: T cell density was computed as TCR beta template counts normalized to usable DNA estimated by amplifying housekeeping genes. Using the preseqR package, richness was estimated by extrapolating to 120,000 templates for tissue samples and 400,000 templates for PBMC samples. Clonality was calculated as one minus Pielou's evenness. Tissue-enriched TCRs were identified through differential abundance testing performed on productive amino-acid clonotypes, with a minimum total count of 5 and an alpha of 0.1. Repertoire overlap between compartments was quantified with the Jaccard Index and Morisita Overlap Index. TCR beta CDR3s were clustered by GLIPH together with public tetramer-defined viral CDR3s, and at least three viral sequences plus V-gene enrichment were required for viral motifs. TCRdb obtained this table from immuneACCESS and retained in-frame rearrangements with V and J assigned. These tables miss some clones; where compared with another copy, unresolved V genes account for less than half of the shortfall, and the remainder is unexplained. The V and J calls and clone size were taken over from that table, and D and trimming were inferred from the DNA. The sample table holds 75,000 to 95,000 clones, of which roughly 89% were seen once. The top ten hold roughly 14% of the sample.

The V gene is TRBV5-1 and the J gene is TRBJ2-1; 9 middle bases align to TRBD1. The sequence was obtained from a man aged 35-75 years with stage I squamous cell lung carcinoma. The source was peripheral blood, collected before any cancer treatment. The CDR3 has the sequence CASTIGQGWGSSYNEQFF. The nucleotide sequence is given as TGCGCCAGCACCATTGGACAGGGGTGGGGGAGCTCCTACAATGAGCAGTTCTTC.